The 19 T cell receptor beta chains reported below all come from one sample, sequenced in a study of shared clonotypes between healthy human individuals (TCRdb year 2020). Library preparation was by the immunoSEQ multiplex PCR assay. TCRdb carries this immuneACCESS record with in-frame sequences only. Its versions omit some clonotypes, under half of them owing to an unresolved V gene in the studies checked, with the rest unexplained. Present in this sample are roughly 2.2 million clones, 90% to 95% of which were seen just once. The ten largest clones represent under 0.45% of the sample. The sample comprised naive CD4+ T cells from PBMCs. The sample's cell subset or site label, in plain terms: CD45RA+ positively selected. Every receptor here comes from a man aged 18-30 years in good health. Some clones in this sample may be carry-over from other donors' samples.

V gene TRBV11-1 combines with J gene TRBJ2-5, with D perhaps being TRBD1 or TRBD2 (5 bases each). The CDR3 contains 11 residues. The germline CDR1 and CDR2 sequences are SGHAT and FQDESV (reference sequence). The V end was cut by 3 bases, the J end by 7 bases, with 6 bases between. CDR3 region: CASSFGGTQYF. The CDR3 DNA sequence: TGTGCCAGCAGCTTTGGGGGGACCCAGTACTTC.

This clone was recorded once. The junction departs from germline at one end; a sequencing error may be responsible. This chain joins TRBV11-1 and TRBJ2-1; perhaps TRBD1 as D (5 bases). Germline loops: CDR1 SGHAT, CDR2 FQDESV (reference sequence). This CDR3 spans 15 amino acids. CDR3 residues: CASSVAGSAYNEQFF. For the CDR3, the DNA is TGTGCCAGCAGCGTAGCAGGGTCTGCCTACAATGAGCAGTTCTTC.

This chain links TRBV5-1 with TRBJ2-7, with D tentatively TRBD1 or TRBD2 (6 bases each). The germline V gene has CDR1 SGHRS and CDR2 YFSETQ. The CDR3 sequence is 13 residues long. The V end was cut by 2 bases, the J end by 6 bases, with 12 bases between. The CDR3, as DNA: TGCGCCAGCAGCTTAGGCAGGGGAGGCGAGCAGTACTTC. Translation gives CASSLGRGGEQYF.

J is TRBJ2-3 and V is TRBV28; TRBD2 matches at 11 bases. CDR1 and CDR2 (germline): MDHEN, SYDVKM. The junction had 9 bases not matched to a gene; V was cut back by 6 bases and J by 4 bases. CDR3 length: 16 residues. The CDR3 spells CASRGGLAGGPDTQYF. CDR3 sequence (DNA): TGTGCCAGCAGAGGAGGGCTAGCGGGAGGCCCAGATACGCAGTATTTT.

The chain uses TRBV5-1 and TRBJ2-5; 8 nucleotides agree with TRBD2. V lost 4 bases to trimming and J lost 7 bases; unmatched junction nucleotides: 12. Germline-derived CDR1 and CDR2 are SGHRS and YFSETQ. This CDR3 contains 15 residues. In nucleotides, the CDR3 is TGCGCCAGCAGCACGGGACTAGGAGAGAGGGGGACCCAGTACTTC. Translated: CASSTGLGERGTQYF.

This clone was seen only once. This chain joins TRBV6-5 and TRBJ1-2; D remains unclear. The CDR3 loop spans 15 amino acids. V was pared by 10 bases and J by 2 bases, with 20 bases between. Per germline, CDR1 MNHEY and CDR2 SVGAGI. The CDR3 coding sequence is TGTGCCACCAAACCCGGGGAGGCCCGGAACTATGGCTACACCTTC. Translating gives CATKPGEARNYGYTF.

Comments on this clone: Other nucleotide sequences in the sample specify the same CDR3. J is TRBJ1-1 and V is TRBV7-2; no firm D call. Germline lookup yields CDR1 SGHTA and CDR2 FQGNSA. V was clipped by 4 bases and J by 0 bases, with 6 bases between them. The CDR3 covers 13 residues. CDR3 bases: TGTGCCAGCAGCTCCCTGATGAACACTGAAGCTTTCTTT. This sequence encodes CASSSLMNTEAFF.

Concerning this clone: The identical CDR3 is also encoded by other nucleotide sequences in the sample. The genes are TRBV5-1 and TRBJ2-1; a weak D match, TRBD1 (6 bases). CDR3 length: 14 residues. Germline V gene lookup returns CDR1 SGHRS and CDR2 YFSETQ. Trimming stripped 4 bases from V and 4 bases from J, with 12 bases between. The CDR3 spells CASSLRQDYNEQFF. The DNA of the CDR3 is TGCGCCAGCAGCCTTAGACAGGATTACAATGAGCAGTTCTTC.

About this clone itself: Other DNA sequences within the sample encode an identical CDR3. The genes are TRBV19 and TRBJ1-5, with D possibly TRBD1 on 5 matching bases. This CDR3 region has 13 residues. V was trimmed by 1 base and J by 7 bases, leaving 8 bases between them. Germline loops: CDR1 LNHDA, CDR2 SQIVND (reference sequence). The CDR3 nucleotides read TGTGCCAGTAGTATAGTCAGGGACCAGCCCCAGCATTTT. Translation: CASSIVRDQPQHF.

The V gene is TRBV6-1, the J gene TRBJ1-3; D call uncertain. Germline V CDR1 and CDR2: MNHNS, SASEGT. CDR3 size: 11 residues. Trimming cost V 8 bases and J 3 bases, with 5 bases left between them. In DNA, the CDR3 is TGTGCCAGCTCGGTTGGAAACACCATATATTTT. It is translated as CASSVGNTIYF.

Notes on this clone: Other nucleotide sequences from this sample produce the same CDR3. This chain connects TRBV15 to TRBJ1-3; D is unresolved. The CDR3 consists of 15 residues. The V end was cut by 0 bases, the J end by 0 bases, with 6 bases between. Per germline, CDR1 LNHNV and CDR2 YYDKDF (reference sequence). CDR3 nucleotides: TGTGCCACCAGCAGAGACAGAGGCTCTGGAAACACCATATATTTT. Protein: CATSRDRGSGNTIYF.

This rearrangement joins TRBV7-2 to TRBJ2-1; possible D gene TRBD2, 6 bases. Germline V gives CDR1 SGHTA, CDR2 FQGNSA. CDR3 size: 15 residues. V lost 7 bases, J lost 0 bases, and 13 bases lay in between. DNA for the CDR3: TGTGCCAGCAAAAAGGGACTTCTCTCCTACAATGAGCAGTTCTTC. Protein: CASKKGLLSYNEQFF. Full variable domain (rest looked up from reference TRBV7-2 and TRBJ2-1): GAGVSQSPSNKVTEKGKDVELRCDPISGHTALYWYRQSLGQGLEFLIYFQGNSAPDKSGLPSDRFSAERTGGSVSTLTIQRTQQEDSAVYLCASKKGLLSYNEQFFGPGTRLTVL.

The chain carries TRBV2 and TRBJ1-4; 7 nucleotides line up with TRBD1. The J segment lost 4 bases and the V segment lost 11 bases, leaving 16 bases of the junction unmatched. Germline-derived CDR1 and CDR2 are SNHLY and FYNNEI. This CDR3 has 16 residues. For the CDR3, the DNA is TGTGCCGGACGGGGAAGACAGGGAGGCTTTAATGAAAAACTGTTTTTT. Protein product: CAGRGRQGGFNEKLFF.

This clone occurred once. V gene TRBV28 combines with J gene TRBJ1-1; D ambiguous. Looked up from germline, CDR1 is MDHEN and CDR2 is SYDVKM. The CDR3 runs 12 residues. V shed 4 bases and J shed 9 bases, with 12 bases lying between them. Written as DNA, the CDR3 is TGTGCCAGCAGTTCCCCCATTCGGCAAGCTTTCTTT. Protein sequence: CASSSPIRQAFF.

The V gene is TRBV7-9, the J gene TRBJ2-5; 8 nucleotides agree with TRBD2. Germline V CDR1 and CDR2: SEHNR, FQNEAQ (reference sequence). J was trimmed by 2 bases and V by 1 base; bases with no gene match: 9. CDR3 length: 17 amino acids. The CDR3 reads CASSLGSAGGTQETQYF. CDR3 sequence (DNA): TGTGCCAGCAGCTTAGGGTCGGCGGGAGGAACACAAGAGACCCAGTACTTC.

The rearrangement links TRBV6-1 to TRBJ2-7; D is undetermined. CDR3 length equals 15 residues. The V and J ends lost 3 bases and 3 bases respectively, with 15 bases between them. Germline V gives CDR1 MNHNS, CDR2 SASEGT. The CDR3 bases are TGTGCCAGCAGTGATAGTGGGCTCACTCTCTACGAGCAGTACTTC. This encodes CASSDSGLTLYEQYF.

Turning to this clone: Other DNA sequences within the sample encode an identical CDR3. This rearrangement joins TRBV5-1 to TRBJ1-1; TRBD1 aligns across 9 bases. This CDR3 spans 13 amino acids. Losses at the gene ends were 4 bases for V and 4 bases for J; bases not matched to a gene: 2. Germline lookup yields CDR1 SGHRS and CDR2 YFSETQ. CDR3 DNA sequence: TGCGCCAGCAGCCCACAGGGGGCCACTGAAGCTTTCTTT. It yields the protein CASSPQGATEAFF.

The CDR3 reads CASSPGLHARYEQYF. The DNA for the CDR3 is TGCGCCAGCAGCCCGGGACTGCACGCCCGCTACGAGCAGTACTTC. V gene TRBV5-1 combines with J gene TRBJ2-7; D possibly corresponds to TRBD2 (6 bases). This CDR3 comprises 15 residues. Trimming pared 4 bases from V and 3 bases from J, leaving 17 bases between. The V gene's germline CDR1 is SGHRS and CDR2 YFSETQ.

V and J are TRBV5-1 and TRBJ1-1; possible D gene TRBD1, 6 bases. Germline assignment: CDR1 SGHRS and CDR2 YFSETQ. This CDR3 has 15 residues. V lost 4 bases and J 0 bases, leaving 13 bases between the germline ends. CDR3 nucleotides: TGCGCCAGCAGCCGGCCCACAGGGATGAACACTGAAGCTTTCTTT. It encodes CASSRPTGMNTEAFF.